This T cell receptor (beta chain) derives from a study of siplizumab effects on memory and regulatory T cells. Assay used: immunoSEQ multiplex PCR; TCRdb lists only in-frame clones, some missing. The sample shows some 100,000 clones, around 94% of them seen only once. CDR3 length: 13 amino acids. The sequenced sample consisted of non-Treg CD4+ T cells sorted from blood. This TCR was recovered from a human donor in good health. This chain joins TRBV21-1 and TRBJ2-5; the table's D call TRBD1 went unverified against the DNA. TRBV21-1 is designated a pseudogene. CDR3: CASSRTVEETQYF. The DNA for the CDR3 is TGTGCCAGCAGCAGGACAGTGGAAGAGACCCAGTACTTC.